A selection of T cell receptor beta chains follows, all from one sample in a study of early T cells in non-severe SARS-CoV-2 infection. TCRdb ran MiXCR on the 5' RACE reads and lists one entry per CDR3 protein. Of approximately 71,000 distinct CDR3 sequences listed, approximately 11% are singletons. Sample: whole blood. Receptors were obtained from an adult who was a healthcare worker with PCR-confirmed SARS-CoV-2 infection or an uninfected control (not recorded which). The CDR3 runs from the conserved cysteine through the conserved F or W. A D gene is named only where the DNA matches it firmly. Expanded clones get a size class; other rows say once, few or many, or leave the size out.

>many|TRBJ2-5|TRBV18|NA
CASSPRRTGETQYF
TGTGCCAGCTCACCGAGGAGGACCGGGGAGACCCAGTACTTC
>many|TRBJ1-2|TRBV7-8|NA
CASSRGGQKYYGYTF
TGTGCCAGCAGCAGGGGAGGACAAAAATACTATGGCTACACCTTC
>many|TRBJ2-1|TRBV7-8|TRBD2
CASSSSTSGIEQFF
TGTGCCAGCAGCTCCTCGACTAGCGGGATTGAGCAGTTCTTC
>many|TRBJ1-1|TRBV28|NA
CASSLRAGRSEAFF
TGTGCCAGCAGCCTGCGGGCGGGGAGATCTGAAGCTTTCTTT
>NA|TRBJ1-2|TRBV6-1|NA
CASSGARLWVYGYTF
TGTGCCAGCAGTGGGGCCCGCTTGTGGGTCTATGGCTACACCTTC
>NA|TRBJ2-7|TRBV6-1|NA
CASSESTVGMF
TGTGCCAGCAGTGAATCGACAGTGGGGATGTTC
>few|TRBJ2-1|TRBV5-1|NA
CASSLDSRSYNEQFF
TGCGCCAGCAGCTTGGACAGTCGCTCCTACAATGAGCAGTTCTTC
>few|TRBJ2-7|TRBV7-8|NA
CASSLARWDSHEQYF
TGTGCCAGCAGCTTAGCGCGGTGGGATAGCCACGAGCAGTACTTC
>few|TRBJ2-7|TRBV20-1|NA
CSAEYVSGNKPRYYEQYF
TGCAGTGCCGAATATGTCTCGGGGAATAAACCCCGATACTACGAGCAGTACTTC
>few|TRBJ2-7|TRBV5-1|NA
CASSPEDYEQYF
TGCGCCAGCAGCCCCGAGGACTACGAGCAGTACTTC
>few|TRBJ2-3|TRBV9|TRBD2
CASEPSGNTDTQYF
TGTGCCAGCGAACCTAGCGGGAACACAGATACGCAGTATTTT
>many|TRBJ1-3|TRBV11-2|NA
CASSLGTASGNTIYF
TGTGCCAGCAGCTTAGGTACAGCCTCTGGAAACACCATATATTTT
>NA|TRBJ2-5|TRBV4-2|TRBD2
CASSSGTERKETQYF
TGTGCCAGCAGCAGCGGGACTGAGAGAAAAGAGACCCAGTACTTC
>few|TRBJ2-1|TRBV24-1|NA
CATSDLKGIEQFF
TGTGCCACCAGTGATTTGAAGGGTATTGAGCAGTTCTTC
>many|TRBJ1-5|TRBV28|NA
CASSLRGAQHF
TGTGCCAGCAGTCTCAGGGGAGCCCAGCATTTT
>NA|TRBJ1-1|TRBV6-2/TRBV6-3|NA
CASSYIGVSEAFF
TGTGCCAGCAGTTACATCGGGGTTTCTGAAGCTTTCTTT
>NA|TRBJ2-1|TRBV10-2|NA
CASRLVVAGEQFF
TGCGCCAGCAGACTCGTAGTCGCAGGTGAGCAGTTCTTC
>few|TRBJ2-2|TRBV11-3|NA
CASSLLANTGELFF
TGTGCCAGCAGCTTATTGGCGAACACCGGGGAGCTGTTTTTT
>many|TRBJ1-6|TRBV10-3|NA
CAISESRGSPLHF
TGTGCCATCAGTGAGTCGCGGGGCTCACCCCTCCACTTT
>many|TRBJ2-2|TRBV28|NA
CASSQPGSGTGELFF
TGTGCCAGCAGTCAACCCGGGAGCGGTACCGGGGAGCTGTTTTTT
>NA|TRBJ1-2|TRBV2|NA
CASSEGLNYGYTF
TGTGCCAGCAGTGAAGGACTTAACTATGGCTACACCTTC
>few|TRBJ1-6|TRBV7-9|NA
CASSLKNSPLHF
TGTGCCAGCAGTCTAAAAAATTCACCCCTCCACTTT
>NA|TRBJ1-1|TRBV5-6|TRBD1
CASNHRGNTEAFF
TGTGCCAGCAACCACAGGGGGAACACTGAAGCTTTCTTT
>many|TRBJ2-3|TRBV27|TRBD1
CASRSYRGDTDTQYF
TGTGCCAGCAGGTCCTACAGGGGGGACACAGATACGCAGTATTTT
>few|TRBJ1-2|TRBV12-3/TRBV12-4|NA
CASSLRTVYGYTF
TGTGCCAGCAGTCTACGGACAGTCTATGGCTACACCTTC
>NA|TRBJ1-4|TRBV25-1|TRBD1
CASRGTGLPTNEKLFF
TGTGCCAGCAGGGGGACAGGACTCCCAACTAATGAAAAACTGTTTTTT
>many|TRBJ2-7|TRBV19|TRBD1
CASSPWQGANEQYF
TGTGCCAGTAGTCCTTGGCAGGGGGCAAACGAGCAGTACTTC
>NA|TRBJ2-7|TRBV18|NA
CASSSPKEVSSYEQYF
TGTGCCAGCTCCTCCCCCAAGGAGGTTAGCTCCTACGAGCAGTACTTC
>few|TRBJ1-3|TRBV5-1|NA
CASSLDLVSGNTIYF
TGCGCCAGCAGCTTAGATCTAGTCTCTGGAAACACCATATATTTT
>NA|TRBJ2-5|TRBV28|TRBD2
CASSATSAGQETQYF
TGTGCCAGCAGTGCGACTAGCGCCGGTCAAGAGACCCAGTACTTC
>few|TRBJ1-1|TRBV7-9|NA
CASSDSPGGLYTEAFF
TGTGCCAGCAGTGATTCCCCTGGGGGGTTATACACTGAAGCTTTCTTT
>NA|TRBJ2-7|TRBV6-9|NA
CASRARRYEQYF
TGTGCCAGCAGGGCCAGAAGATACGAGCAGTACTTC
>few|TRBJ2-2|TRBV7-9|NA
CASSFYTGELFF
TGTGCCAGCAGCTTCTACACCGGGGAGCTGTTTTTT
>many|TRBJ2-5|TRBV7-2|TRBD2
CASSPRVLAGAETQYF
TGTGCCAGCAGCCCGAGGGTTCTAGCGGGAGCAGAGACCCAGTACTTC
>many|TRBJ2-3|TRBV20-1|NA
CSALDYVGTDTQYF
TGCAGTGCTCTGGACTACGTCGGCACAGATACGCAGTATTTT
>many|TRBJ1-5|TRBV12-3/TRBV12-4|NA
CASSQRQISNQPQHF
TGTGCCAGCAGCCAAAGACAGATAAGCAATCAGCCCCAGCATTTT
>many|TRBJ2-7|TRBV28|TRBD2
CASSLASGPSEQYF
TGTGCCAGCAGTTTAGCTAGCGGACCGTCCGAGCAGTACTTC
>many|TRBJ1-2|TRBV9|NA
CASSTRDKEVLFATHGYTF
TGTGCCAGCAGCACACGGGACAAGGAGGTACTCTTTGCAACCCATGGCTACACCTTC
>NA|TRBJ2-1|TRBV20-1|NA
CSARLAGLYNEQFF
TGCAGTGCTAGGCTGGCAGGGCTATACAATGAGCAGTTCTTC
>NA|TRBJ2-7|TRBV20-1|TRBD2
CSARALAGVYEQYF
TGCAGTGCTAGGGCACTAGCGGGAGTATACGAGCAGTACTTC
>few|TRBJ1-5|TRBV7-6|NA
CASSLQGNQPQHF
TGTGCCAGCAGCTTACAGGGGAATCAGCCCCAGCATTTT